The count of the clone carrying this TCR beta chain is one. Its antigen is unidentified. The data were taken from a study of T cell responses to AZD1222 COVID-19 vaccine. Whole-study results and caveats: Regions 160-218 and 743-854 held dominance among vaccine-associated CD4 TCRs, which spanned spike. Spike-specific TCR breadth and depth grew following two AZD1222 doses. Unmutated variant regions are reportedly targeted by nearly half of spike-specific TCRs. Females outnumbered males among donors, who were mostly white British; clonal diversity was possibly underestimated.

Germline V lookup: CDR1 SNHLY, CDR2 FYNNEI. The CDR3 covers 14 residues. Unmatched junction bases numbered 4, after V lost 2 bases and J lost 5 bases. TCRdb's table, derived via immunoSEQ multiplex PCR, lists solely in-frame clones and lacks some. The table lists around 87,000 clones, approximately 90% of them singletons, with roughly 10% in the top ten. This receptor was obtained from an adult in good health. The material sequenced was peripheral blood, taken on day 0 of AZD1222 vaccination. V usage is TRBV2 and J usage is TRBJ2-3; 7 bases map to TRBD2. CDR3: CASSELRELDTQYF. CDR3 nucleotides: TGTGCCAGCAGTGAATTGCGGGAGCTAGATACGCAGTATTTT.